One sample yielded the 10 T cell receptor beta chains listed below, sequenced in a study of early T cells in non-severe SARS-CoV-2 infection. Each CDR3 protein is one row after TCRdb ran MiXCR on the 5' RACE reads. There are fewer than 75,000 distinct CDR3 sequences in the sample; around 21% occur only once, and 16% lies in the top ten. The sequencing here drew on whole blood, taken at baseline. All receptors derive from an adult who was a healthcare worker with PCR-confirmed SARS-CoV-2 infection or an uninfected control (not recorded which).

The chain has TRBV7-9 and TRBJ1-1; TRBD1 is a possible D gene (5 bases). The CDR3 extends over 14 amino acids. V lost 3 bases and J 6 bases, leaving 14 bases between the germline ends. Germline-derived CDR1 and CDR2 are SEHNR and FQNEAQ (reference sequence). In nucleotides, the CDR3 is TGTGCCAGCAGCTTGGCCGGGGCGAAACCTGAAGCTTTCTTT. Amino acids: CASSLAGAKPEAFF.

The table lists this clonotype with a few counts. The CDR3 DNA follows: TGTGCCAGCAGCCCCCGGGACTTGGATTATAATTCACCCCTCCACTTT. This translates into CASSPRDLDYNSPLHF. The chain uses TRBV7-2 and TRBJ1-6, with a tentative D call TRBD1 (5 bases). The V and J ends lost 5 bases and 4 bases respectively, with 15 bases between them. From germline, CDR1 is SGHTA and CDR2 FQGNSA. This CDR3 spans 16 amino acids.

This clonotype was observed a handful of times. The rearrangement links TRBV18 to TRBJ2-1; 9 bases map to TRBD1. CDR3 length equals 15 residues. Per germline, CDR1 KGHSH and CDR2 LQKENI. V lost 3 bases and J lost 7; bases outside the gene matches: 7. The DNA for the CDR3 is TGTGCCAGCTCACCGCCGGGACAGGGATTGAATGAGCAGTTCTTC. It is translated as CASSPPGQGLNEQFF. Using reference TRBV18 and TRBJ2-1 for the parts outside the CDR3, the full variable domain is NAGVMQNPRHLVRRRGQEARLRCSPMKGHSHVYWYRQLPEEGLKFMVYLQKENIIDESGMPKERFSAEFPKEGPSILRIQQVVRGDSAAYFCASSPPGQGLNEQFFGPGTRLTVL.

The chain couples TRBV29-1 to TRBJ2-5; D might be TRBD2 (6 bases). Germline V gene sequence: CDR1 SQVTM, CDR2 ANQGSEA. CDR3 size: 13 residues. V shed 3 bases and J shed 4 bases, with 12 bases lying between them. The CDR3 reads CSVEGQGGETQYF. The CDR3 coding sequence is TGCAGCGTTGAGGGCCAGGGAGGAGAGACCCAGTACTTC.

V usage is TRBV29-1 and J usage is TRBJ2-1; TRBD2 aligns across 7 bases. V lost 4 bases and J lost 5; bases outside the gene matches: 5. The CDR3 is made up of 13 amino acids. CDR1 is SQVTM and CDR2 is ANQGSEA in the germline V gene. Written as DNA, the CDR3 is TGCAGCGTTGCGCCTAGCGGAGACAATGAGCAGTTCTTC. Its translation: CSVAPSGDNEQFF.

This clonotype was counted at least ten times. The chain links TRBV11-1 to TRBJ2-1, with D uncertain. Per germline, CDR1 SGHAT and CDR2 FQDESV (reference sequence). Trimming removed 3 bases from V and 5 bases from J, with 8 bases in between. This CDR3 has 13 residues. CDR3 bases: TGTGCCAGCAGCTTTAGCCGACACAATGAGCAGTTCTTC. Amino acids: CASSFSRHNEQFF. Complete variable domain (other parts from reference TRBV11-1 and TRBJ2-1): EAEVAQSPRYKITEKSQAVAFWCDPISGHATLYWYRQILGQGPELLVQFQDESVVDDSQLPKDRFSAERLKGVDSTLKIQPAELGDSAMYLCASSFSRHNEQFFGPGTRLTVL.

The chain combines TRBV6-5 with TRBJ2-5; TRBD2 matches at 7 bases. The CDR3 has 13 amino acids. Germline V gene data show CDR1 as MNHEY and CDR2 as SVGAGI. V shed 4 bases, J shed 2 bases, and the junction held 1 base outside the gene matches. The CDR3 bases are TGTGCCAGCAGTTTCGGGAGGCAAGAGACCCAGTACTTC. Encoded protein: CASSFGRQETQYF.

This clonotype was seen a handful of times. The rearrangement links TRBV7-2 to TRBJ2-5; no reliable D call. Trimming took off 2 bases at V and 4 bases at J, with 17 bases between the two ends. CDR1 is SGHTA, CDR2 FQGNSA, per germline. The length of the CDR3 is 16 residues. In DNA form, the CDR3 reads TGTGCCAGCAGCTTAAGTTACAGACCGTACCCAGAGACCCAGTACTTC. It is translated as CASSLSYRPYPETQYF.

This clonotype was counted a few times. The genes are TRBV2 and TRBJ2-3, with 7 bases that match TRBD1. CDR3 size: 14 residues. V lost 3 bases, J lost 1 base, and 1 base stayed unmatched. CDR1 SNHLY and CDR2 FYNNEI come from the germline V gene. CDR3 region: CASSEGQRTDTQYF. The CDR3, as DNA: TGTGCCAGCAGTGAGGGACAGCGCACAGATACGCAGTATTTT. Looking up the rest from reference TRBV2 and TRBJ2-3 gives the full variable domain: EPEVTQTPSHQVTQMGQEVILRCVPISNHLYFYWYRQILGQKVEFLVSFYNNEISEKSEIFDDQFSVERPDGSNFTLKIRSTKLEDSAMYFCASSEGQRTDTQYFGPGTRLTVL.

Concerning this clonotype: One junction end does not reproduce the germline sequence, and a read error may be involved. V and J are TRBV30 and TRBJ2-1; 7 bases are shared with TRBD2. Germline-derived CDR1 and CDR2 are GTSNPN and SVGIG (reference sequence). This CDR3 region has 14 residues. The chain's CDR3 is CAWSVRGGSNEHFF. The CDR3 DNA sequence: TGTGCCTGGAGTGTACGGGGAGGGAGCAATGAGCATTTCTTC. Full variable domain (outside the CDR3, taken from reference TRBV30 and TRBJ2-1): SQTIHQWPATLVQPVGSPLSLECTVEGTSNPNLYWYRQAAGRGLQLLFYSVGIGQISSEVPQNLSASRPQDRQFILSSKKLLLSDSGFYLCAWSVRGGSNEHFFGPGTRLTVL.